This T cell receptor beta chain is drawn from a study of post-analysis software for immune sequencing data. Included in the TCR beta cDNA libraries were unique molecular identifiers. TCRdb used MiXCR to reprocess the PCR reads, holding one entry per CDR3 protein. The repertoire consists of 750,000 to 950,000 distinct CDR3 sequences, with about half occurring once and the leading ten covering around 4.7%. General study results and limits: Under the F measure, samples that were prepared in one batch clustered strongly together. Among multiple sclerosis patients, normalized Chao1 diversity was significantly below that of controls. TRBV5-6, TRBV5-1 and TRBV20-1 belonged to a set of five TRBV segments that were more frequent in patients than controls.

On this clonotype itself: Its target is unknown. At one of its ends the junction is not consistent with the germline gene, which may arise from a read error.

From germline, CDR1 is SGHAT and CDR2 FQNNGV. This CDR3 has 14 amino acids. The sample taken for sequencing was blood. The genes are TRBV11-2 and TRBJ2-5; 8 bases align to TRBD2. This TCR was recovered from a girl under 18 with multiple sclerosis. The CDR3 bases are TGTTCCAGCAGCTTAGCGGGACCTACAAATGAGCAGTACTTC. Protein: CSSSLAGPTNEQYF.